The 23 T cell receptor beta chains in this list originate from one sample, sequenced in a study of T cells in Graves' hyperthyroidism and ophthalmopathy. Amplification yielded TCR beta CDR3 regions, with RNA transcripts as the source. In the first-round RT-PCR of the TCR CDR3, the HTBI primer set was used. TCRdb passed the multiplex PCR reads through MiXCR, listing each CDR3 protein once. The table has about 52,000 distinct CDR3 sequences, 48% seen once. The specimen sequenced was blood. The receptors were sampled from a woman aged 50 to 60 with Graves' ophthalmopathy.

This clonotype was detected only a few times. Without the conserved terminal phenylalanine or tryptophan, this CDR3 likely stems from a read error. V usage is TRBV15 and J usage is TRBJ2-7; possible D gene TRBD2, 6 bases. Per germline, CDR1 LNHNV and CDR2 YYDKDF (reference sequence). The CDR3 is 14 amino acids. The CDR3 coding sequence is TGTGCCGCCAGCAGGGACTTTCAAGGTTACGAGCAGTACCTC. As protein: CAASRDFQGYEQYL.

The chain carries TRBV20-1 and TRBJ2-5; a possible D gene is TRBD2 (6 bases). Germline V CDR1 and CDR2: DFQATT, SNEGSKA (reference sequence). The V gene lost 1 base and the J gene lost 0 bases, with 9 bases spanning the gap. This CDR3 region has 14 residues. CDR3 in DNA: TGCAGTGCTAGAGTCGCGGGGCACCAAGAGACCCAGTACTTC. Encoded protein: CSARVAGHQETQYF.

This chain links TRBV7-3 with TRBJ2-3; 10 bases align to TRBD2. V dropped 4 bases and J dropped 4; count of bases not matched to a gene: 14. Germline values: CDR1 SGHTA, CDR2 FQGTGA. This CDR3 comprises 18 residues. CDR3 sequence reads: CASSSKGLADHSADTQYF. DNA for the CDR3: TGTGCCAGCAGCTCGAAAGGACTAGCGGACCATAGCGCAGATACGCAGTATTTT.

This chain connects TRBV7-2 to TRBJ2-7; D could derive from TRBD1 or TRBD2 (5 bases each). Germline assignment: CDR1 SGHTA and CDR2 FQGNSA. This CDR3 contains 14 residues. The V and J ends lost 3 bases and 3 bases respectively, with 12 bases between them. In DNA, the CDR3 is TGTGCCAGCAGCTTGGGACCGTCGATCTACGAGCAGTACTTC. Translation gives CASSLGPSIYEQYF. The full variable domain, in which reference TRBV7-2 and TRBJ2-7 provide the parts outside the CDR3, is GAGVSQSPSNKVTEKGKDVELRCDPISGHTALYWYRQSLGQGLEFLIYFQGNSAPDKSGLPSDRFSAERTGGSVSTLTIQRTQQEDSAVYLCASSLGPSIYEQYFGPGTRLTVT.

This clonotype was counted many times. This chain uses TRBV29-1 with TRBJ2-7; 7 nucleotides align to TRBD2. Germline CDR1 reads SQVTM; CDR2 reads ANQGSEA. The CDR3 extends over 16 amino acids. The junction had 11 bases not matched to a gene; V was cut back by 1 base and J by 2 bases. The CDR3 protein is CSVEVVASGRTYEQYF. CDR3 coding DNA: TGCAGCGTTGAAGTCGTCGCTAGCGGCCGCACCTACGAGCAGTACTTC.

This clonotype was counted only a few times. CDR3 nucleotides: TGTGCCAGCACGACAATCCTAGCGGGGGGGACGGGGGAGACCCAGTACTTC. As protein: CASTTILAGGTGETQYF. This chain uses TRBV6-2 or TRBV6-3 with TRBJ2-5; 12 bases line up with TRBD2. This CDR3 contains 17 residues. Germline lookup yields CDR1 MNHEY and CDR2 SVGEGT. Unmatched junction bases numbered 14, after V lost 7 bases and J lost 5 bases.

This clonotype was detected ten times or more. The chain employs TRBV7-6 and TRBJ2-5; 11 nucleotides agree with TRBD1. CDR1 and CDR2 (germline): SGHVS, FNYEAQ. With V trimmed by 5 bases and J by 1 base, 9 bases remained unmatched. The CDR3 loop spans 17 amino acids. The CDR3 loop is CASSPQAGQGGQETQYF. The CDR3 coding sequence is TGTGCCAGCAGCCCCCAGGCGGGACAGGGGGGCCAAGAGACCCAGTACTTC.

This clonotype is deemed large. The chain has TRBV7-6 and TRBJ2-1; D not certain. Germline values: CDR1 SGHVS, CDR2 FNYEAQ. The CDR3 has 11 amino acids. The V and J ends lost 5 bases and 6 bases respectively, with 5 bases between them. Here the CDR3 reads CASSPGNEQFF. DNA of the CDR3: TGTGCCAGCAGCCCTGGCAATGAGCAGTTCTTC.

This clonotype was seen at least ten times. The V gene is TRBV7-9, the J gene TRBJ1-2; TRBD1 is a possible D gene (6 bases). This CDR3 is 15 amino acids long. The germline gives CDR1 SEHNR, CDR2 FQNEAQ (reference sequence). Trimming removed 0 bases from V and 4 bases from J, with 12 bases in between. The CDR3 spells CASSLAEQGTYGYTF. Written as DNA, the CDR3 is TGTGCCAGCAGCTTAGCGGAACAGGGTACCTATGGCTACACCTTC.

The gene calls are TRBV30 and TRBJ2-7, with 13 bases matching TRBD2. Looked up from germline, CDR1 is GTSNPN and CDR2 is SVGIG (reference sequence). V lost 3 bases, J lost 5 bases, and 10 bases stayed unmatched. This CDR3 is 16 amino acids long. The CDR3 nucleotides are TGTGCCTGGAGACTACCCCGGACTAGCGGGAGTCACGAGCAGTACTTC. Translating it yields CAWRLPRTSGSHEQYF.

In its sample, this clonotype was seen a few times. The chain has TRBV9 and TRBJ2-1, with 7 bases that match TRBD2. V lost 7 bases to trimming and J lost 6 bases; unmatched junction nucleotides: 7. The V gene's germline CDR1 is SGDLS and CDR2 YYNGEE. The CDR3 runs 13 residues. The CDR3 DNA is TGTGCCAGCGGGCGGTTAGCGGGCAATGAGCAGTTCTTC. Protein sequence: CASGRLAGNEQFF.

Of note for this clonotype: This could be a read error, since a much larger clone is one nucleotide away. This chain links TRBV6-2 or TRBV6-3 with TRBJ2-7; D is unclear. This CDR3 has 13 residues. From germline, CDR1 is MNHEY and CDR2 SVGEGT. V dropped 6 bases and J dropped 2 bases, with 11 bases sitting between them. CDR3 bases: TGTGCCAGCAGGAATAGCCCAGCCTACGAGCAGTACTTC. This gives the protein CASRNSPAYEQYF.

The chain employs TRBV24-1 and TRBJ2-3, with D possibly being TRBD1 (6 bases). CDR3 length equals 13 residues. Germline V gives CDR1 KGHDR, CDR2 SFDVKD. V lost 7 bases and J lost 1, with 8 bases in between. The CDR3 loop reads CATSKGGTDTQYF. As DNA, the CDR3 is TGTGCCACCAGCAAGGGGGGCACAGATACGCAGTATTTT.

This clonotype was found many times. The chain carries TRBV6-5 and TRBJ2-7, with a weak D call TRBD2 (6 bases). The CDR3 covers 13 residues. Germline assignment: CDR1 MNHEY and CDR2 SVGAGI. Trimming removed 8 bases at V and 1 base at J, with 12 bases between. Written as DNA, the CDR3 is TGTGCCAGCGCGGGACTCCCATCCTACGAGCAGTACTTC. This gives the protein CASAGLPSYEQYF.

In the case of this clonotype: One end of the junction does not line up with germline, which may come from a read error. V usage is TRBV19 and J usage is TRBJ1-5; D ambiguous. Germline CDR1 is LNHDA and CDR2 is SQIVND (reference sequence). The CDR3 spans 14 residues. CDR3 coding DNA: TGTGCCGGTAGTACGACCGGAGGGAATCAGCTCCAGCATTTT. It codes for CAGSTTGGNQLQHF.

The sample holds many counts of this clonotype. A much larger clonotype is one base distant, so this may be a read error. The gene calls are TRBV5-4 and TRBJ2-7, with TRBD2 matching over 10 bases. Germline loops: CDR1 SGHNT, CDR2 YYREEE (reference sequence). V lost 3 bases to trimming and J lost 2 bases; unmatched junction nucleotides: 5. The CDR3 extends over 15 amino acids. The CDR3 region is CASSSGTSDAYEQYF. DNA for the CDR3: TGTGCCAGCAGCTCCGGGACTAGCGACGCCTACGAGCAGTACTTC.

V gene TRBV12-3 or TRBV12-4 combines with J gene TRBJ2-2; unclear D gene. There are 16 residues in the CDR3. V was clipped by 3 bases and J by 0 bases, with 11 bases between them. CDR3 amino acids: CASSFPLVPNTGELFF. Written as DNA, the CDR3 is TGTGCCAGCAGTTTTCCCCTAGTCCCGAACACCGGGGAGCTGTTTTTT.

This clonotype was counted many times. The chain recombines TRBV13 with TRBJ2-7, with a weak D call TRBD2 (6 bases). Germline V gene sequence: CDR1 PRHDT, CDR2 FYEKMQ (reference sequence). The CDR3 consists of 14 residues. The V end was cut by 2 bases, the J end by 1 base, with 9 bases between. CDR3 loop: CASSLWGESYEQYF. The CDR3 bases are TGTGCCAGCAGCTTATGGGGGGAGTCCTACGAGCAGTACTTC. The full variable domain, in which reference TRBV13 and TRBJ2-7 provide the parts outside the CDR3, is AAGVIQSPRHLIKEKRETATLKCYPIPRHDTVYWYQQGPGQDPQFLISFYEKMQSDKGSIPDRFSAQQFSDYHSELNMSSLELGDSALYFCASSLWGESYEQYFGPGTRLTVT.

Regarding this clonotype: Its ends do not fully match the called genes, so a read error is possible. The CDR3 region has the DNA TGTGCCAGCGGTGAAGGGGGGGGGGCTGGAAACGAGCAGTACTTC. Protein product: CASGEGGGAGNEQYF. The chain carries TRBV2 and TRBJ2-7, with D perhaps TRBD2 (7 bases). CDR1 and CDR2 from the germline V gene are SNHLY and FYNNEI. The CDR3 runs 15 residues.

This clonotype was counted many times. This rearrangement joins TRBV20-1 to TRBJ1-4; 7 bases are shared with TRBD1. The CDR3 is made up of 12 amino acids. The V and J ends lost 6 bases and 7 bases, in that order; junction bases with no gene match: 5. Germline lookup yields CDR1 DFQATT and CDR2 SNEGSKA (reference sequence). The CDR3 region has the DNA TGCAGTGCAGGGGGCGGTCGTGAAAAACTGTTTTTT. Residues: CSAGGGREKLFF.

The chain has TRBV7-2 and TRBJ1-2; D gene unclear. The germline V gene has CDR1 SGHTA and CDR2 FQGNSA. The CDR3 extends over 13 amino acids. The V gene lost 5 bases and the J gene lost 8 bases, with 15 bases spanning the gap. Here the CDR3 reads CASSMDPNGGYTF. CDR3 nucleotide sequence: TGTGCCAGCAGCATGGACCCTAACGGCGGCTACACCTTC.

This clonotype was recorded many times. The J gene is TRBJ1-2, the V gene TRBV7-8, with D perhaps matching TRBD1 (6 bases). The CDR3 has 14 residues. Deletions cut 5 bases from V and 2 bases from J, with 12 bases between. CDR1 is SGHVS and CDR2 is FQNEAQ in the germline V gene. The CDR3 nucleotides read TGTGCCAGCAGCGTCTCGACAGGAAACTATGGCTACACCTTC. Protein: CASSVSTGNYGYTF.

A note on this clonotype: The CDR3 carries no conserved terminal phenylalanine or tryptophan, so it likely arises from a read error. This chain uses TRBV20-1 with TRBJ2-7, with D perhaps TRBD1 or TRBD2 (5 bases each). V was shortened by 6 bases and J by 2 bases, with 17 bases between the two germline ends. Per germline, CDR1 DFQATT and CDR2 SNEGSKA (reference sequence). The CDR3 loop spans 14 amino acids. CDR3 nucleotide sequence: TGCAGTGCCAGTCGCACCGGGACGACCTACGAGCAGTACCTC. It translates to CSASRTGTTYEQYL.